One sample yielded the 32 T cell receptor beta chains listed below, sequenced in a study of response to subunit inactivated influenza vaccine. A single record per CDR3 protein comes from TCRdb applying MiXCR to the RT-PCR reads. The table lists 550,000 to 800,000 distinct CDR3 sequences, about 15% of them singletons. The specimen was PBMCs from blood, collected roughly 12 days after vaccination. The source of these receptors is a man aged 50-59 years who received an inactivated influenza vaccine.

This chain uses TRBV20-1 with TRBJ2-3; 9 positions agree with TRBD2. With 3 bases clipped from V and 4 bases from J, the junction kept 14 bases outside the gene matches. The CDR3 extends over 17 amino acids. Germline V gene sequence: CDR1 DFQATT, CDR2 SNEGSKA (reference sequence). CDR3: CSASALIAGEGPDTQYF. The CDR3 nucleotides are TGCAGTGCTAGCGCATTGATAGCGGGAGAGGGTCCAGATACGCAGTATTTT.

The DNA of the CDR3 is TGCAGTGCTAGAGATCGACGGGAGAATTCACCCCTCCACTTT. Protein: CSARDRRENSPLHF. The gene calls are TRBV20-1 and TRBJ1-6; no definite D call. Trimming removed 0 bases from V and 7 bases from J, with 10 bases in between. The CDR3 covers 14 residues. Germline CDR1 and CDR2: DFQATT and SNEGSKA (reference sequence).

This clonotype was found a few times. The V and J genes are TRBV3-1 and TRBJ2-1; D gene unclear. This CDR3 spans 13 amino acids. Trimming pared 2 bases from V and 7 bases from J, leaving 9 bases between. Germline loops: CDR1 LGHDT, CDR2 YNNKEL (reference sequence). The CDR3 DNA reads TGTGCCAGCAGCCAAATGGGCGAAAATGAGCAGTTCTTC. Amino acids: CASSQMGENEQFF.

This clonotype was detected ten times or more. The gene calls are TRBV5-1 and TRBJ2-3; 8 nucleotides align to TRBD1. With 0 bases clipped from V and 14 bases from J, the junction kept 14 bases outside the gene matches. The length of the CDR3 is 15 residues. Germline CDR1 is SGHRS and CDR2 is YFSETQ. The CDR3 region has the DNA TGCGCCAGCAGCTTGGGCGGGACAGGCGGGGAGTTACGGTATTTT. Encoded protein: CASSLGGTGGELRYF.

This clonotype was seen a few times. The chain combines TRBV4-3 with TRBJ1-1; D is possibly TRBD1 (6 bases). The ends were cut back, 0 bases at V and 6 bases at J, with 20 bases in the middle. There are 17 residues in the CDR3. Germline V lookup: CDR1 LGHNA, CDR2 YSLEER. This CDR3 is CASSQDERGLRSPEAFF. In nucleotides, the CDR3 is TGCGCCAGCAGCCAAGATGAACGGGGGCTGAGAAGCCCTGAAGCTTTCTTT.

The chain is built from TRBV27 and TRBJ2-1, with 9 positions matching TRBD1. CDR3 length: 16 amino acids. Germline CDR1 reads MNHEY; CDR2 reads SMNVEV (reference sequence). With V trimmed by 3 bases and J by 4 bases, 7 bases remained unmatched. CDR3: CASSFLGTGPYNEQFF. Here the CDR3 DNA reads TGTGCCAGCAGTTTTCTCGGGACAGGGCCTTACAATGAGCAGTTCTTC.

This clonotype was found once. In DNA form, the CDR3 reads TGTGCCAGCAGCCGGGACTCCGTAGAGACCCAGTACTTC. Amino acid sequence: CASSRDSVETQYF. This chain uses TRBV6-2 or TRBV6-3 with TRBJ2-5; TRBD2 might be the D (6 bases). Trimming took off 6 bases at V and 4 bases at J, with 12 bases between the two ends. The germline V gene encodes CDR1 MNHEY and CDR2 SVGEGT. CDR3 length: 13 amino acids.

The rearrangement joins TRBV20-1 to TRBJ2-7; 10 bases match TRBD2. CDR3 length: 14 amino acids. The trim removed 2 bases at V and 4 bases at J, leaving 5 bases unmatched. Germline CDR1 reads DFQATT; CDR2 reads SNEGSKA (reference sequence). CDR3 sequence: CSARSPSGSYEQYF. The CDR3 DNA is TGCAGTGCTAGATCCCCTAGCGGGAGTTACGAGCAGTACTTC.

This clonotype was detected a few times. V gene TRBV5-1 combines with J gene TRBJ2-1; D is unresolved. Germline CDR1 reads SGHRS; CDR2 reads YFSETQ. The CDR3 length is 11 residues. Trimming cost V 10 bases and J 6 bases, with 11 bases left between them. CDR3 coding DNA: TGCGCCTCCGGGTCGGCCAATGAGCAGTTCTTC. It encodes CASGSANEQFF.

V is TRBV20-1 and J is TRBJ2-1, with D possibly TRBD1 on 6 matching bases. The germline CDR1 and CDR2 sequences are DFQATT and SNEGSKA (reference sequence). Trimming pared 8 bases from V and 7 bases from J, leaving 15 bases between. CDR3 size: 12 residues. The CDR3 sequence: CSLYRARNEQFF. The CDR3 DNA is TGCAGTCTCTACAGGGCGAGGAATGAGCAGTTCTTC.

This clonotype appeared a few times. This rearrangement joins TRBV11-2 to TRBJ2-2; D remains ambiguous. The V gene's germline CDR1 is SGHAT and CDR2 FQNNGV. The CDR3 covers 15 residues. V was shortened by 2 bases and J by 4 bases, with 11 bases between the two germline ends. The CDR3: CASSLWWGTTGELFF. For the CDR3, the DNA is TGTGCCAGCAGCTTATGGTGGGGAACCACCGGGGAGCTGTTTTTT. The variable domain in full, completed from reference TRBV11-2 and TRBJ2-2, reads EAGVAQSPRYKIIEKRQSVAFWCNPISGHATLYWYQQILGQGPKLLIQFQNNGVVDDSQLPKDRFSAERLKGVDSTLKIQPAKLEDSAVYLCASSLWWGTTGELFFGEGSRLTVL.

V is TRBV6-2 or TRBV6-3 and J is TRBJ2-1; 9 nucleotides line up with TRBD2. The junction had 12 bases not matched to a gene; V was cut back by 0 bases and J by 6 bases. The CDR3 covers 18 residues. Germline CDR1 MNHEY, CDR2 SVGEGT. The CDR3 DNA sequence: TGTGCCAGCAGTTACTCGCGGTATAAGAGCGGGAGGTTCAATGAGCAGTTCTTC. It yields the protein CASSYSRYKSGRFNEQFF.

A few counts support this clonotype. The chain has TRBV7-2 and TRBJ2-7; D is undetermined. The CDR3 loop spans 13 amino acids. V lost 5 bases to trimming and J lost 0 bases, with 8 bases between them. Germline loops: CDR1 SGHTA, CDR2 FQGNSA. The CDR3 spells CASSRRNSYEQYF. DNA of the CDR3: TGTGCCAGCAGCCGACGTAACTCCTACGAGCAGTACTTC. The full variable domain, in which reference TRBV7-2 and TRBJ2-7 provide the parts outside the CDR3, is GAGVSQSPSNKVTEKGKDVELRCDPISGHTALYWYRQSLGQGLEFLIYFQGNSAPDKSGLPSDRFSAERTGGSVSTLTIQRTQQEDSAVYLCASSRRNSYEQYFGPGTRLTVT.

This rearrangement joins TRBV5-5 to TRBJ2-7; the D gene could be TRBD1 or TRBD2 (5 bases each). CDR3 length: 15 amino acids. CDR1 is SGHKS and CDR2 is YYEKEE in the germline V gene (reference sequence). The V end was cut by 5 bases, the J end by 2 bases, with 17 bases between. CDR3 in DNA: TGTGCCAGCAGTAACTCCGGGACGGCAACCTACGAGCAGTACTTC. Its translation: CASSNSGTATYEQYF.

This clonotype was observed a handful of times. This sequence joins TRBV19 and TRBJ2-3; TRBD1 might be the D (6 bases). In germline, CDR1 is LNHDA, CDR2 SQIVND (reference sequence). CDR3 length: 15 residues. V was pared by 5 bases and J by 1 base, with 13 bases between. The CDR3 bases are TGTGCCAGTAGTGTCCAGGGGTACCGCACAGATACGCAGTATTTT. Protein: CASSVQGYRTDTQYF.

The CDR3 DNA follows: TGTGCCAGCAGCCCAAGGACGATGTACCCTCGGGACACCGGGGAGCTGTTTTTT. Residues: CASSPRTMYPRDTGELFF. This chain connects TRBV11-2 to TRBJ2-2; no firm D call. V lost 5 bases to trimming and J lost 3 bases, with 22 bases between them. CDR3 length: 18 residues. Per the germline V gene, CDR1 is SGHAT and CDR2 is FQNNGV.

V gene TRBV18 combines with J gene TRBJ2-3; no definite D call. Per the germline V gene, CDR1 is KGHSH and CDR2 is LQKENI. CDR3 length equals 16 residues. V shed 2 bases and J shed 2 bases, with 14 bases lying between them. Here the CDR3 reads CASSPLEAINTDTQYF. The CDR3 DNA is TGTGCCAGCTCACCATTGGAAGCGATCAACACAGATACGCAGTATTTT.

There are a few counts of this clonotype. The rearrangement links TRBV9 to TRBJ1-1, with TRBD1 identical over 7 bases. Per the germline V gene, CDR1 is SGDLS and CDR2 is YYNGEE. Losses at the gene ends were 0 bases for V and 6 bases for J; bases not matched to a gene: 5. CDR3 length: 14 amino acids. CDR3 loop: CASSVDSQGAEAFF. For the CDR3, the DNA is TGTGCCAGCAGCGTAGACTCTCAGGGGGCTGAAGCTTTCTTT.

The chain couples TRBV28 to TRBJ2-3, with 8 bases aligning to TRBD2. The length of the CDR3 is 15 residues. Germline trimming cut 3 bases from V and 5 bases from J; bases unmatched to any gene: 7. Germline-derived CDR1 and CDR2 are MDHEN and SYDVKM. CDR3: CASSLGGGYGDTQYF. CDR3 in DNA: TGTGCCAGCAGTTTGGGCGGGGGGTACGGAGATACGCAGTATTTT.

There are a few counts of this clonotype. The V and J genes are TRBV12-3 or TRBV12-4 and TRBJ2-3; 7 bases fit TRBD2. Trimming removed 3 bases from V and 0 bases from J; junction bases left unmatched: 3. CDR3 size: 15 residues. CDR3 sequence reads: CASSFYGGSTDTQYF. In DNA, the CDR3 is TGTGCCAGCAGTTTTTACGGGGGGAGCACAGATACGCAGTATTTT.

There are a few counts of this clonotype. The V call is TRBV28, the J call TRBJ2-3, with D perhaps being TRBD1 or TRBD2 (5 bases each). V lost 10 bases and J 1 base, leaving 15 bases between the germline ends. The CDR3 consists of 14 residues. The germline V gene has CDR1 MDHEN and CDR2 SYDVKM. CDR3 sequence reads: CATDPGGGTDTQYF. CDR3 sequence (DNA): TGTGCCACCGATCCTGGGGGTGGCACAGATACGCAGTATTTT.

This clonotype came up a few times. The rearrangement joins TRBV20-1 to TRBJ2-7, with TRBD2 matching 8 bases. CDR3 length equals 14 residues. The V segment lost 1 base and the J segment 3 bases; nucleotides outside the gene matches: 5. Germline V gene data show CDR1 as DFQATT and CDR2 as SNEGSKA (reference sequence). In DNA, the CDR3 is TGCAGTGCTAGAGTTGCTAGCGGGTTCTACGAGCAGTACTTC. Translation: CSARVASGFYEQYF.

This clonotype was seen more than once but under ten times. V is TRBV6-1 and J is TRBJ2-1; 7 bases align to TRBD2. This CDR3 region has 14 residues. Trimming removed 5 bases from V and 4 bases from J; junction bases left unmatched: 5. CDR1 is MNHNS and CDR2 is SASEGT in the germline V gene. The CDR3 DNA is TGTGCCAGCAGTAGAGCGGGGACGTACAATGAGCAGTTCTTC. It is translated as CASSRAGTYNEQFF.

A few counts support this clonotype. The chain carries TRBV29-1 and TRBJ1-2, with D tentatively TRBD1 (5 bases). The CDR3 covers 11 residues. CDR1 SQVTM and CDR2 ANQGSEA come from the germline V gene. V dropped 2 bases and J dropped 6 bases, with 7 bases sitting between them. CDR3 nucleotides: TGCAGCGTTGAATTGGGGCATGGCTACACCTTC. Protein: CSVELGHGYTF.

Comment on this clonotype: A read error may produce the germline difference seen at one junction end. The chain links TRBV9 to TRBJ2-7; maybe TRBD1 (6 bases). The CDR3 has 14 amino acids. Germline V CDR1 and CDR2: SGDLS, YYNGEE. The CDR3 reads CASSEGDTSYGQYF. The CDR3 nucleotides read TGTGCCAGCAGCGAGGGGGACACCTCCTACGGGCAGTACTTC.

The chain links TRBV12-3 or TRBV12-4 to TRBJ2-2; D is tentatively TRBD1 or TRBD2 (6 bases each). The CDR3 has 20 residues. The V end lost 6 bases, the J end lost 4 bases, and 30 bases lay between the germline ends. The CDR3 DNA follows: TGTGCCAGCAGCGAAATCCCGAGACAGGTTGTACTAGCATCCACCGGGGAGCTGTTTTTT. Its protein product is CASSEIPRQVVLASTGELFF.

There are a few counts of this clonotype. CDR3: CSARRGGFGELFF. DNA for the CDR3: TGCAGTGCTAGAAGGGGGGGGTTCGGGGAGCTGTTTTTT. The genes are TRBV20-1 and TRBJ2-2; possibly TRBD2 for D (7 bases). Per germline, CDR1 DFQATT and CDR2 SNEGSKA (reference sequence). This CDR3 is built from 13 residues. V gave up 2 bases and J gave up 7 bases, with 11 bases separating them.

This clonotype has just a few counts. The V call is TRBV28, the J call TRBJ1-2; a weak D match, TRBD1 (6 bases). Trimming cost V 3 bases and J 0 bases, with 8 bases left between them. The CDR3 loop spans 14 amino acids. CDR1 is MDHEN and CDR2 is SYDVKM in the germline V gene. The CDR3 DNA sequence: TGTGCCAGCAGTTTCGGGACAACTAACTATGGCTACACCTTC. Its protein is CASSFGTTNYGYTF.

The table lists this clonotype with a few counts. This sequence joins TRBV12-3 or TRBV12-4 and TRBJ1-1; D is perhaps TRBD1 (6 bases). This CDR3 region has 12 residues. The V end was cut by 5 bases, the J end by 11 bases, with 15 bases between. CDR3 loop: CASSLLDSEAFF. CDR3 in DNA: TGTGCCAGCAGTCTATTGGACAGCGAGGCTTTCTTT.

This clonotype was found a few times. The V gene is TRBV4-1, the J gene TRBJ2-1; TRBD2 aligns across 11 bases. V was clipped by 4 bases and J by 7 bases; unmatched bases: 9. Germline lookup yields CDR1 MGHRA and CDR2 YSYEKL. The CDR3 extends over 16 amino acids. The CDR3 reads CASSPRTSGRDNEQFF. The DNA of the CDR3 is TGCGCCAGCAGCCCCCGCACTAGCGGGAGAGATAATGAGCAGTTCTTC.

CDR3 loop: CASSFVEPEYGETQYF. In DNA, the CDR3 is TGTGCCAGCAGCTTCGTCGAGCCCGAATACGGAGAGACCCAGTACTTC. The chain employs TRBV7-9 and TRBJ2-5; no clear D gene. This CDR3 is built from 16 residues. Germline values: CDR1 SEHNR, CDR2 FQNEAQ (reference sequence). Deletions cut 3 bases from V and 4 bases from J, with 18 bases between.

The rearrangement links TRBV9 to TRBJ2-3; 10 positions match TRBD2. CDR3 size: 15 residues. The germline V gene encodes CDR1 SGDLS and CDR2 YYNGEE. Trimming took 0 bases from V and 4 from J; bases not matched to a gene: 2. The CDR3 sequence is CASSVGLAGSDTQYF. Here the CDR3 DNA reads TGTGCCAGCAGCGTAGGACTAGCGGGCTCAGATACGCAGTATTTT.